Sequencing of this TCR beta chain was carried out in a study of blood T cells in healthy people across ages. General study points: PBMCs left unsorted prevented a conclusive naive versus antigen-experienced comparison. Comparison with aged donors showed that long-lived donors had more naive CD4+ cells and higher diversity. Percentage of naive T cells showed a strong correlation with TCR beta diversity.

With regard to this clonotype: The antigen is unknown.

Primed by a sample-barcoded 5' primer and a J-beta primer mix, a second PCR proceeded for about 6 to 12 cycles. One entry per CDR3 protein, called by TCRdb with MiXCR from the 5' RACE reads. The sample holds 700,000 to 950,000 distinct CDR3 sequences, 35% to 45% seen once. This receptor was taken from a woman between 55 and 75 years old in good health. Sequencing was carried out using blood.

The CDR3 spells CASSPRSIGTSGTHNEQFF. DNA for the CDR3: TGTGCCAGCAGCCCCCGGTCGATCGGGACTAGCGGGACCCACAATGAGCAGTTCTTC. This chain connects TRBV9 to TRBJ2-1; 13 bases agree with TRBD2. The CDR3 length is 19 residues. The V segment lost 4 bases and the J segment 5 bases; nucleotides outside the gene matches: 15. CDR1 is SGDLS and CDR2 is YYNGEE in the germline V gene.